These 13 T cell receptor beta chains came from one sample sequenced in a study of blood T cell repertoires in COVID-19. Only in-frame clones appear in the TCRdb table, and some are missing; sequencing was by immunoSEQ multiplex PCR. This sample has about 94,000 clones, with roughly 80% found just once. Sequenced sample: peripheral blood. The source is a human donor in a cohort sampled during active COVID-19.

This chain joins TRBV18 and TRBJ2-6; D might be TRBD1 (6 bases). This CDR3 is 19 amino acids long. Per the germline V gene, CDR1 is KGHSH and CDR2 is LQKENI. Trimming cost V 3 bases and J 2 bases, with 20 bases left between them. CDR3 bases: TGTGCCAGCTCACCCCGAGTTGCCCTAGGGACAACTGGGGCCAACGTCCTGACTTTC. It is translated as CASSPRVALGTTGANVLTF. The full variable domain, completed using reference TRBV18 and TRBJ2-6, is NAGVMQNPRHLVRRRGQEARLRCSPMKGHSHVYWYRQLPEEGLKFMVYLQKENIIDESGMPKERFSAEFPKEGPSILRIQQVVRGDSAAYFCASSPRVALGTTGANVLTFGAGSRLTVL.

V gene TRBV4-1 combines with J gene TRBJ2-6; 7 nucleotides match TRBD2. Germline CDR1 and CDR2: MGHRA and YSYEKL. The CDR3 consists of 18 residues. With V trimmed by 4 bases and J by 2 bases, 11 bases remained unmatched. The CDR3 protein is CASSRLWGGSTGANVLTF. CDR3 sequence (DNA): TGCGCCAGCAGCCGCCTATGGGGGGGATCTACTGGGGCCAACGTCCTGACTTTC.

This chain connects TRBV6-1 to TRBJ1-5; 9 bases fit TRBD1. Germline-derived CDR1 and CDR2 are MNHNS and SASEGT. The CDR3 has 16 residues. V was pared by 4 bases and J by 4 bases, with 8 bases of the junction left unmatched. The CDR3 reads CASSAGWGQGNQPQHF. In nucleotides, the CDR3 is TGTGCCAGCAGTGCCGGGTGGGGACAGGGTAATCAGCCCCAGCATTTT.

The V gene is TRBV28, the J gene TRBJ2-5; 7 bases fit TRBD2. V shed 6 bases and J 4 bases; nucleotides not matched to a gene: 11. Germline CDR1 is MDHEN and CDR2 is SYDVKM. CDR3 length: 15 amino acids. The CDR3 DNA sequence: TGTGCCAGCAGAGAAGCGGGGCTAAGGGGAGAGACCCAGTACTTC. Translated, it gives CASREAGLRGETQYF.

The chain links TRBV9 to TRBJ2-7, with 11 nucleotides matching TRBD1. The CDR3 is 15 amino acids. Germline loops: CDR1 SGDLS, CDR2 YYNGEE. V lost 2 bases and J lost 2; bases outside the gene matches: 3. The chain's CDR3 is CASSVGQGATYEQYF. Written as DNA, the CDR3 is TGTGCCAGCAGCGTTGGACAGGGGGCTACCTACGAGCAGTACTTC.

This clone is a singleton in its sample. Here the CDR3 DNA reads TGTGCCAGCAGCCAAGTCCGGGGGGGAGGGGACAGAGGCACAGATACGCAGTATTTT. It is translated as CASSQVRGGGDRGTDTQYF. The chain combines TRBV4-2 with TRBJ2-3; maybe TRBD2 (8 bases). CDR3 size: 19 residues. With 1 base removed from V and 1 base from J, the gap between germline ends came to 21 bases. Germline CDR1 is LGHNA and CDR2 is YNFKEQ.

The chain carries TRBV11-1 and TRBJ1-1, with D possibly TRBD1 on 6 matching bases. The germline V gene has CDR1 SGHAT and CDR2 FQDESV (reference sequence). V was cut by 0 bases and J by 0 bases, with 14 bases left in between. The CDR3 has 17 residues. CDR3 protein: CASSLAPWTEMNTEAFF. The DNA of the CDR3 is TGTGCCAGCAGCTTAGCTCCCTGGACAGAGATGAACACTGAAGCTTTCTTT.

The CDR3 reads CATGRGGTDTQYF. DNA of the CDR3: TGTGCCACCGGGCGGGGGGGGACAGATACGCAGTATTTT. The V call is TRBV28, the J call TRBJ2-3, with 9 positions matching TRBD2. With V trimmed by 10 bases and J by 3 bases, 5 bases remained unmatched. Per germline, CDR1 MDHEN and CDR2 SYDVKM. The CDR3 consists of 13 residues.

The chain combines TRBV15 with TRBJ2-3, with D perhaps TRBD1 (6 bases). CDR3 size: 16 residues. Germline V CDR1 and CDR2: LNHNV, YYDKDF (reference sequence). The V end was cut by 0 bases, the J end by 3 bases, with 13 bases between. The CDR3 nucleotides are TGTGCCACCAGCAGAGATCTCCGACAGGCTACAGATACGCAGTATTTT. Its translation: CATSRDLRQATDTQYF.

This clone came up once. The CDR3 spells CASTLQAAGYNEQFF. CDR3 DNA: TGTGCCAGCACCCTTCAGGCAGCGGGGTACAATGAGCAGTTCTTC. This chain joins TRBV28 and TRBJ2-1; 7 bases fit TRBD2. The CDR3 has 15 residues. Germline V gives CDR1 MDHEN, CDR2 SYDVKM. V was clipped by 7 bases and J by 4 bases; unmatched bases: 10.

The V and J genes are TRBV10-3 and TRBJ2-7, with 7 bases identical to TRBD1. V gave up 5 bases and J gave up 0 bases; unmatched junction bases: 7. Germline V CDR1 and CDR2: ENHRY, SYGVKD. This CDR3 is built from 15 residues. The CDR3 DNA sequence: TGTGCCATCAGTTCCAAGACAGGGTTCTCCTACGAGCAGTACTTC. Amino acid sequence: CAISSKTGFSYEQYF.

The chain combines TRBV5-4 with TRBJ1-2, with a possible D match to TRBD1 (6 bases). V was shortened by 4 bases and J by 4 bases, with 11 bases between the two germline ends. The CDR3 length is 13 residues. Germline CDR1 reads SGHNT; CDR2 reads YYREEE (reference sequence). The CDR3 sequence is CASSMDSLYGYTF. CDR3 nucleotides: TGTGCCAGCAGCATGGACAGTCTCTATGGCTACACCTTC. The variable domain in full, completed from reference TRBV5-4 and TRBJ1-2, reads ETGVTQSPTHLIKTRGQQVTLRCSSQSGHNTVSWYQQALGQGPQFIFQYYREEENGRGNFPPRFSGLQFPNYSSELNVNALELDDSALYLCASSMDSLYGYTFGSGTRLTVV.

This chain connects TRBV10-3 to TRBJ1-1; the match to TRBD1 covers 8 bases. Trimming cost V 4 bases and J 1 base; bases outside gene matches: 2. Per the germline V gene, CDR1 is ENHRY and CDR2 is SYGVKD. The CDR3 spans 14 residues. In DNA form, the CDR3 reads TGTGCCATCAGTGGACAGGGGTCGAACACTGAAGCTTTCTTT. As protein: CAISGQGSNTEAFF.